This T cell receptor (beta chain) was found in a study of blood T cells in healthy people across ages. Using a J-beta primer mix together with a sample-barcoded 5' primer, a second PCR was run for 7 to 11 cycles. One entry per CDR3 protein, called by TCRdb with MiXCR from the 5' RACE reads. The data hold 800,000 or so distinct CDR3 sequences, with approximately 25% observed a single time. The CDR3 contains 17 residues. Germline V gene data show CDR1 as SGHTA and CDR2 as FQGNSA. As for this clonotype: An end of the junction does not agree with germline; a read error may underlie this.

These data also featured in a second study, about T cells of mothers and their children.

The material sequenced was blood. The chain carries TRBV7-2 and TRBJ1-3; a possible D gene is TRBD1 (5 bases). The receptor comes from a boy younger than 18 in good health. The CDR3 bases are TGTGCCAGCAGCCCAGGGACGGGACTTTTGGGAGGAAACACCGTATATTTT. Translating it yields CASSPGTGLLGGNTVYF.